This T cell receptor beta chain was recovered during a study of T cell responses to AZD1222 COVID-19 vaccine. On the study more broadly: The analysis combined second doses at about 4 or about 12 weeks.

Study outcomes and limitations: Donors were chiefly white British, with a greater number of females, and clonal diversity was perhaps underestimated. Spike was spanned by vaccine-associated CD4 TCRs, with dominance at 160-218 and 743-854. Compared with day 0, the breadth and depth of the Spike-specific TCR repertoire rose significantly after two doses of AZD1222.

The assay was immunoSEQ multiplex PCR, and TCRdb's table has in-frame clones only and misses some. The sample holds around 100,000 clones, about 85% seen once. Points on this clone: Its antigen is unidentified. Other DNA sequences within the sample encode an identical CDR3.

The receptor was derived from an adult in good health. Specimen: peripheral blood, collected on day 0 of AZD1222 vaccination.

For the CDR3, the DNA is TGTGCCAGCAGTTACGGTGGAAGCAATCAGCCCCAGCATTTT. Protein: CASSYGGSNQPQHF. The chain employs TRBV6-2 or TRBV6-3 and TRBJ1-5; D gene uncertain. Germline CDR1 reads MNHEY; CDR2 reads SVGEGT. Between the trimmed V and J ends, which lost 2 bases and 1 base, there was a span of 6 bases. The CDR3 length is 14 residues.